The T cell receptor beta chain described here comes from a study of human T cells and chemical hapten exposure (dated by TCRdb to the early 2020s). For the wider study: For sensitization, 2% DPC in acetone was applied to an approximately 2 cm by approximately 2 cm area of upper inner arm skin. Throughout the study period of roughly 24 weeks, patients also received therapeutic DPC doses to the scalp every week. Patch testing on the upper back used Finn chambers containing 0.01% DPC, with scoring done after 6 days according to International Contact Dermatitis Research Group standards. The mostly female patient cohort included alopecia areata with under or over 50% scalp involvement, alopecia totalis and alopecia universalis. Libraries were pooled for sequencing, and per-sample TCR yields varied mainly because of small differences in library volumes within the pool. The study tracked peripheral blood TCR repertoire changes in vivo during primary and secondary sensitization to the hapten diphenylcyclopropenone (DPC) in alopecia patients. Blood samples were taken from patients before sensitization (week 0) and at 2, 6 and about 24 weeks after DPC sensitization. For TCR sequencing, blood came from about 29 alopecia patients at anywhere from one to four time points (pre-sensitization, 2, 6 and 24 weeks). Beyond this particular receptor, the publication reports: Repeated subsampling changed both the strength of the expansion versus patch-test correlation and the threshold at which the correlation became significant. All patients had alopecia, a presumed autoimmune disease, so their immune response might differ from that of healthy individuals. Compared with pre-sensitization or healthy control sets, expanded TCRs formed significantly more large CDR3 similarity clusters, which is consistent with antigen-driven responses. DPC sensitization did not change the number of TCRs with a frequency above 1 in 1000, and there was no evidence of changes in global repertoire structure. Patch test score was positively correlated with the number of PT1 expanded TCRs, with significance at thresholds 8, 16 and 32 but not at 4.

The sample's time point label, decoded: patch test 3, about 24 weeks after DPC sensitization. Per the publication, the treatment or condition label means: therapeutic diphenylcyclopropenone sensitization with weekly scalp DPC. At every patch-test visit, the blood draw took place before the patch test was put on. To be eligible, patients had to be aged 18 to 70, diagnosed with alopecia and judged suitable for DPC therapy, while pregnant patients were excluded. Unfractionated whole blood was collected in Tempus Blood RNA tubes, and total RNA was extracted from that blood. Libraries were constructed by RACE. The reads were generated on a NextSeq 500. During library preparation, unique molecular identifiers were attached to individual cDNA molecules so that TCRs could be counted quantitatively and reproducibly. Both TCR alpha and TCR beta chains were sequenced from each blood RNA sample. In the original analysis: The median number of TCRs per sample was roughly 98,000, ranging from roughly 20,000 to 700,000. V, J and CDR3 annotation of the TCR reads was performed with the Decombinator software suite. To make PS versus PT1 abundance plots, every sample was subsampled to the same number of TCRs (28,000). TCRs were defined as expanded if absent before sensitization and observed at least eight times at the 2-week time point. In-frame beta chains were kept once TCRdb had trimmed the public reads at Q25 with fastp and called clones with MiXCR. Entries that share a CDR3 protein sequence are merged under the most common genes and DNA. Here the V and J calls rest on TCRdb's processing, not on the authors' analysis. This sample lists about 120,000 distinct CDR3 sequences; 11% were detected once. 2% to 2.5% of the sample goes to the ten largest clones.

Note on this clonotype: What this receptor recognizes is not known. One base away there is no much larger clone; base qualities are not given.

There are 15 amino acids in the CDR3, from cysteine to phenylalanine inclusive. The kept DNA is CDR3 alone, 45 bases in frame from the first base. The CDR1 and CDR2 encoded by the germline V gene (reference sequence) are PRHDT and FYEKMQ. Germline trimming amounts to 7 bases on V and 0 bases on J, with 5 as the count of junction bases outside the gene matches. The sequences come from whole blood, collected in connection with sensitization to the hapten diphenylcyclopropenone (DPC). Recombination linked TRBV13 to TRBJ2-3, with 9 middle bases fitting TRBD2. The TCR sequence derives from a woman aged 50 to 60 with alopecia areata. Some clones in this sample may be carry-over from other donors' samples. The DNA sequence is TGTGCCAGCAACCGACTAGCGGTTAGCACAGATACGCAGTATTTT. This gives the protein CASNRLAVSTDTQYF.